This TCR beta chain was retrieved from a study of blood T cell repertoires in COVID-19. This CDR3 has 16 amino acids. Germline V CDR1 and CDR2: PRHDT, FYEKMQ (reference sequence). V lost 5 bases and J lost 1; bases outside the gene matches: 10. In the authors' methods: Reference gene primer amplification in the assay estimated nucleated cell counts. Data came from immunoSEQ multiplex PCR; TCRdb stores just in-frame clones and leaves some out. The V and J calls and the clone size are those of that table, but D and trimming were determined from the DNA. The sample includes 200,000 or so clones, 84% of them seen just once.

This sequence originates from a man aged 55-75 years who had recovered from COVID-19. The chain employs TRBV13 and TRBJ1-1, with TRBD1 matching over 7 bases. Input material: PBMCs or T cells enriched from blood (not recorded which). The CDR3 protein is CASSTTGDWANTEAFF. The CDR3 nucleotides read TGTGCCAGCAGCACAACAGGGGATTGGGCGAACACTGAAGCTTTCTTT.